This T cell receptor (beta chain) derives from a study of PD-1 blockade in classical Hodgkin lymphoma. Regarding the study as a whole: Compared with baseline, CD4+ but not CD8+ TCR diversity had risen significantly by C4D1.

Patients all relapsed after autologous stem cell transplantation, and there was variation in brentuximab vedotin exposure. The best responses consisted of complete response, partial response or progressive disease. A few counts support this clone. Antigen specificity is unknown. Germline values: CDR1 SGHNT, CDR2 YYREEE (reference sequence). This CDR3 spans 15 amino acids. The ends lost 7 bases at V and 4 bases at J; junction bases unmatched: 6. Method: immunoSEQ multiplex PCR; TCRdb's copy keeps in-frame clones and lacks some. In the table there are roughly 90,000 clones, around 81% of which are singletons.

The chain combines TRBV5-4 with TRBJ2-3, with 13 bases aligning to TRBD2. Sequenced material: peripheral blood mononuclear cells (PBMCs), taken before the second cycle of nivolumab. The clonotype originates from a human donor with classical Hodgkin lymphoma. DNA for the CDR3: TGTGCCAGCCTACTAGCGGGAGGGCGGGCAGATACGCAGTATTTT. It translates to CASLLAGGRADTQYF.